This T cell receptor beta chain is from a study of T cell repertoires in cytomegalovirus infection. In regard to this clonotype: Its matching antigen is unknown.

Each CDR3 protein is one row after TCRdb ran MiXCR on the reads. The sample includes under 500,000 distinct CDR3 sequences, under 45% seen only once; the top ten take around 45%. The CDR3 is made up of 13 amino acids. Trimming left V 10 bases short and J 2 bases short, with 13 bases between. Looked up from germline, CDR1 is SGHAT and CDR2 is FQNNGV. This chain connects TRBV11-2 to TRBJ2-3, with D unclear. The sequence derives from a human donor in good health (CMV status not recorded). Some clones in this sample may be carry-over from other donors' samples. This specimen was cultured PBMCs, taken from culture after CMV antigen stimulation. CDR3 amino acids: CATRLGHTDTQYF. In nucleotides, the CDR3 is TGTGCCACCCGCTTAGGGCACACAGATACGCAGTATTTT.